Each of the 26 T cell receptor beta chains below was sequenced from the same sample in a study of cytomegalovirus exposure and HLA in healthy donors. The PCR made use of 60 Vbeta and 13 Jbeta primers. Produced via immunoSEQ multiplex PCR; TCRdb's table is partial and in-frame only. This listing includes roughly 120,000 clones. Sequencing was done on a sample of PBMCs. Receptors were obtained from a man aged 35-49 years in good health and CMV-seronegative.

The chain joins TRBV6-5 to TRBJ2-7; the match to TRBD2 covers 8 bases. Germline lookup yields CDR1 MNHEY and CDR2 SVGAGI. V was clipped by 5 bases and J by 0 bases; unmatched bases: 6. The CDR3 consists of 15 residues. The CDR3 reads CASSQERESSYEQYF. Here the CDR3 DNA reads TGTGCCAGCAGTCAGGAGCGGGAGAGCTCCTACGAGCAGTACTTC.

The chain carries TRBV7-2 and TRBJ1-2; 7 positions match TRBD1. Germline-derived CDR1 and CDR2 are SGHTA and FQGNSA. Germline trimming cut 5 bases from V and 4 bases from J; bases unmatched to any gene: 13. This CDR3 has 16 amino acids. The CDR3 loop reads CASSPRGSRIGYGYTF. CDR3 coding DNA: TGTGCCAGCAGCCCCAGGGGGTCAAGGATTGGCTATGGCTACACCTTC.

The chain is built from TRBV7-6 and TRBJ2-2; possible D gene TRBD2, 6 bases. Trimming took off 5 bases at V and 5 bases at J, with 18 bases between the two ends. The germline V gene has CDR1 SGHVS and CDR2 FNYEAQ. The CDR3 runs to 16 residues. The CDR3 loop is CASSRLHQGGTGELFF. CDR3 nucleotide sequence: TGTGCCAGCAGCCGCCTTCACCAAGGAGGGACCGGGGAGCTGTTTTTT. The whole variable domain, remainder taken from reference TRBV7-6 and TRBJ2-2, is GAGVSQSPRYKVTKRGQDVALRCDPISGHVSLYWYRQALGQGPEFLTYFNYEAQQDKSGLPNDRFSAERPEGSISTLTIQRTEQRDSAMYRCASSRLHQGGTGELFFGEGSRLTVL.

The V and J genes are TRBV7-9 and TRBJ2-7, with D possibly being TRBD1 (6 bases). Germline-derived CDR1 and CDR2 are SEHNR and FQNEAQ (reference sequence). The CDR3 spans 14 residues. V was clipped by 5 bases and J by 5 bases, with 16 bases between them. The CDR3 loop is CASSHRDRPNEQYF. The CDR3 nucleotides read TGTGCCAGCAGCCACCGCGACAGGCCGAACGAGCAGTACTTC.

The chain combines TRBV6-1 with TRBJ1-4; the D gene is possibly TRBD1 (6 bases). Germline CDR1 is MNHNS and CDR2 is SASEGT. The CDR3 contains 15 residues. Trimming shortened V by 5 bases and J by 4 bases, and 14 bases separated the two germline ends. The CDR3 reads CASSRQEMGNEKLFF. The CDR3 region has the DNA TGTGCCAGCAGTAGACAGGAGATGGGTAATGAAAAACTGTTTTTT.

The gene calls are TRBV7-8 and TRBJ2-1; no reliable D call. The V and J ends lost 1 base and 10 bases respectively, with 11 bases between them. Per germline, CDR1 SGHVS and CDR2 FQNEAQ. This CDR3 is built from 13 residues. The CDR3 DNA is TGTGCCAGCAGCTTAGGTCAGTTTGTAGAGCAGTTCTTC. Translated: CASSLGQFVEQFF. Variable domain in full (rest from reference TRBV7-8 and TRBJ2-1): GAGVSQSPRYKVAKRGQDVALRCDPISGHVSLFWYQQALGQGPEFLTYFQNEAQLDKSGLPSDRFFAERPEGSVSTLKIQRTQQEDSAVYLCASSLGQFVEQFFGPGTRLTVL.

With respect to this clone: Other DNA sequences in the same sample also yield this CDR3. DNA of the CDR3: TGTGCCAGTAGTCCGGGTGGGTCCTACGAGCAGTACTTC. Translated, it gives CASSPGGSYEQYF. The rearrangement joins TRBV19 to TRBJ2-7; D is uncertain. The CDR3 is made up of 13 amino acids. Germline CDR1 and CDR2: LNHDA and SQIVND (reference sequence). Trimming took 5 bases from V and 1 from J, leaving 9 bases between them.

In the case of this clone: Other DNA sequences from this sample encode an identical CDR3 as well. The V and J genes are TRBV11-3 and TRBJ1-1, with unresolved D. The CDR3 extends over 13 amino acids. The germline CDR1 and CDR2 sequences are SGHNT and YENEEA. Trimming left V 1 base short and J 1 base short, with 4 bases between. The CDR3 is CASSLGRNTEAFF. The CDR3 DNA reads TGTGCCAGCAGCTTAGGTCGGAACACTGAAGCTTTCTTT.

CDR3 sequence reads: CASSFPGATNEKLFF. CDR3 sequence (DNA): TGTGCCAGCAGCTTCCCGGGGGCAACTAATGAAAAACTGTTTTTT. The chain joins TRBV7-8 to TRBJ1-4; D might be TRBD1 (5 bases). From germline, CDR1 is SGHVS and CDR2 FQNEAQ. The V end was cut by 3 bases, the J end by 0 bases, with 8 bases between. The CDR3 is made up of 15 amino acids. The full variable domain, its missing parts supplied by reference TRBV7-8 and TRBJ1-4, is GAGVSQSPRYKVAKRGQDVALRCDPISGHVSLFWYQQALGQGPEFLTYFQNEAQLDKSGLPSDRFFAERPEGSVSTLKIQRTQQEDSAVYLCASSFPGATNEKLFFGSGTQLSVL.

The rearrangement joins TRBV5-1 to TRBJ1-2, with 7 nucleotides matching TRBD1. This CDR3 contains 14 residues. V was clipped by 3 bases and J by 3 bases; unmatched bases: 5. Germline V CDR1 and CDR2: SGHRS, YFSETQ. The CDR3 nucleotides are TGCGCCAGCAGCTCGGGGGACAGCTACTATGGCTACACCTTC. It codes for CASSSGDSYYGYTF.

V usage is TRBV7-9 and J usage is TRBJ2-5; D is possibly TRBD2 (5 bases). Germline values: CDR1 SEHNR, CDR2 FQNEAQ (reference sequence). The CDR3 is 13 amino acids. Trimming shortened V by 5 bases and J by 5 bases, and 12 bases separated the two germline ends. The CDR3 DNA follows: TGTGCCAGCAGCCCAACGGGGTGGGAGACCCAGTACTTC. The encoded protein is CASSPTGWETQYF. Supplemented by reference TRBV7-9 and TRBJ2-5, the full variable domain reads DTGVSQNPRHKITKRGQNVTFRCDPISEHNRLYWYRQTLGQGPEFLTYFQNEAQLEKSRLLSDRFSAERPKGSFSTLEIQRTEQGDSAMYLCASSPTGWETQYFGPGTRLLVL.

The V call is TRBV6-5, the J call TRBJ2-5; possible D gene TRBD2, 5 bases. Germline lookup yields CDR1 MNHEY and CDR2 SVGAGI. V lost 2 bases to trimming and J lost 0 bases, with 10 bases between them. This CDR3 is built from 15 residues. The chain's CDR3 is CASSYGRTNQETQYF. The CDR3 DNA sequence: TGTGCCAGCAGTTACGGGAGAACCAACCAAGAGACCCAGTACTTC.

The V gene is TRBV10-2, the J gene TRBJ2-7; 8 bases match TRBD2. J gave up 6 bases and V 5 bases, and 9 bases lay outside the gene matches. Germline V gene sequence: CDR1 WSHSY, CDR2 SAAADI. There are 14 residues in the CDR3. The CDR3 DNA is TGCGCCAGCAGTTCGACTAGCGCGATGTCCGAGCAGTACTTC. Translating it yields CASSSTSAMSEQYF.

This CDR3 is CASSLGRGGETQYF. DNA for the CDR3: TGTGCCAGCAGTTTGGGACGGGGGGGAGAGACCCAGTACTTC. This chain connects TRBV6-6 to TRBJ2-5; 8 bases are shared with TRBD2. The CDR3 runs to 14 residues. Germline V gene lookup returns CDR1 MNHNY and CDR2 SVGAGI (reference sequence). V lost 4 bases, J lost 4 bases, and 5 bases stayed unmatched.

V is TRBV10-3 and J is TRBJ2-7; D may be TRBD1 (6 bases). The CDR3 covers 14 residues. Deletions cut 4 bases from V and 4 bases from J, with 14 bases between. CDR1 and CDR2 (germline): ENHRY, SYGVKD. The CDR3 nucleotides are TGTGCCATCAGTGGGGAAGCACAGGGATACGAGCAGTACTTC. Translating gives CAISGEAQGYEQYF.

CDR3 amino acids: CASSLASPGNTIYF. In nucleotides, the CDR3 is TGTGCCAGCAGCTTAGCGAGCCCCGGAAACACCATATATTTT. This chain connects TRBV7-2 to TRBJ1-3; D uncertain. This CDR3 spans 14 amino acids. CDR1 is SGHTA, CDR2 FQGNSA, per germline. Trimming took 0 bases from V and 4 from J, leaving 7 bases between them.

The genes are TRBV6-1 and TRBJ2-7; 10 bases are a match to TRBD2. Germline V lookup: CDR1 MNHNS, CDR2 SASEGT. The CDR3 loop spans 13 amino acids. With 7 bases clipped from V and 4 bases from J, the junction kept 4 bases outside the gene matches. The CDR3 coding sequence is TGTGCCAGCACGGCTAGCGGGGGATACGAGCAGTACTTC. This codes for CASTASGGYEQYF.

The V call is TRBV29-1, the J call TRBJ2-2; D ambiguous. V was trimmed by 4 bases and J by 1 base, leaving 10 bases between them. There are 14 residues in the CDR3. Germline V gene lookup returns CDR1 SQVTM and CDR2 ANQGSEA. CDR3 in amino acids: CSVVSRLNTGELFF. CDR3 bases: TGCAGCGTTGTCTCCAGGCTGAACACCGGGGAGCTGTTTTTT.

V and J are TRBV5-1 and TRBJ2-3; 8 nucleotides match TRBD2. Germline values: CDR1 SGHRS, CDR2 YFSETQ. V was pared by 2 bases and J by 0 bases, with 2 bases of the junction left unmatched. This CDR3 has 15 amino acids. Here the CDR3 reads CASSLWTSSTDTQYF. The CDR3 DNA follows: TGCGCCAGCAGCTTATGGACTAGCAGCACAGATACGCAGTATTTT.

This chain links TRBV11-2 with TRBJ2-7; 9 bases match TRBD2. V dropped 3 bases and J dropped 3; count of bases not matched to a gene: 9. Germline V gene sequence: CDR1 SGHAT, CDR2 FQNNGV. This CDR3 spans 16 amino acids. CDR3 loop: CASSLSLAGAHYEQYF. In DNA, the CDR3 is TGTGCCAGCAGCTTGTCATTAGCGGGAGCTCACTACGAGCAGTACTTC.

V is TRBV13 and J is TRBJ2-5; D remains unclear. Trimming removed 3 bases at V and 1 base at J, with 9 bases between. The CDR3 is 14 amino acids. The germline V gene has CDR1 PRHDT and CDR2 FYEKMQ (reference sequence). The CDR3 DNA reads TGTGCCAGCAGCTTTCTCAGGTCCCAAGAGACCCAGTACTTC. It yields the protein CASSFLRSQETQYF. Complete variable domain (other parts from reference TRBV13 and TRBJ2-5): AAGVIQSPRHLIKEKRETATLKCYPIPRHDTVYWYQQGPGQDPQFLISFYEKMQSDKGSIPDRFSAQQFSDYHSELNMSSLELGDSALYFCASSFLRSQETQYFGPGTRLLVL.

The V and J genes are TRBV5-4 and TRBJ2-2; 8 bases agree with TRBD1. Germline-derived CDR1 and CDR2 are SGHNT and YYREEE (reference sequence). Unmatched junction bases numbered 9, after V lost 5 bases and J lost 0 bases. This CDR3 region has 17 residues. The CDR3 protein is CASRKSTGDANTGELFF. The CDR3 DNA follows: TGTGCCAGCAGAAAATCGACAGGGGACGCGAACACCGGGGAGCTGTTTTTT. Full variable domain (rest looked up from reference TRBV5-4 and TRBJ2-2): ETGVTQSPTHLIKTRGQQVTLRCSSQSGHNTVSWYQQALGQGPQFIFQYYREEENGRGNFPPRFSGLQFPNYSSELNVNALELDDSALYLCASRKSTGDANTGELFFGEGSRLTVL.

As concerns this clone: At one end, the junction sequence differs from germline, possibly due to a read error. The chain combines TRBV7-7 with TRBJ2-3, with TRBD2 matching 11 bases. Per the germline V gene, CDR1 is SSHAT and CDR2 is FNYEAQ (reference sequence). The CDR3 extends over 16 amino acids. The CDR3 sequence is CASSLFSGRAGDTQYF. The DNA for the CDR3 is TGTGCTAGCAGTCTATTTAGCGGGAGGGCTGGAGATACGCAGTATTTT.

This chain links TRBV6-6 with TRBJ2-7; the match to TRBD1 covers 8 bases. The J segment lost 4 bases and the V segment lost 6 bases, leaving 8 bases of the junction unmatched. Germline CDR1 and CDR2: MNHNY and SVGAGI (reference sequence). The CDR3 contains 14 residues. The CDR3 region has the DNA TGTGCCAGCAGGTCAGGACAGGGCGGGTACGAGCAGTACTTC. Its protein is CASRSGQGGYEQYF.

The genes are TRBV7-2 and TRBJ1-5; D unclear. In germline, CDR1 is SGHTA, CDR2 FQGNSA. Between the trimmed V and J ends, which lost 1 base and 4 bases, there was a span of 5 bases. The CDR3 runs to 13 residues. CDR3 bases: TGTGCCAGCAGCTTAGACGGTAATCAGCCCCAGCATTTT. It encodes CASSLDGNQPQHF.

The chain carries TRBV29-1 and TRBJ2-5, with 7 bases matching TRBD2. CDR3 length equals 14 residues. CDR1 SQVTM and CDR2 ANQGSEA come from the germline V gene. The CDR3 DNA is TGCAGTACTTTTGGGGGGGACCTCCAAGAGACCCAGTACTTC. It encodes CSTFGGDLQETQYF.